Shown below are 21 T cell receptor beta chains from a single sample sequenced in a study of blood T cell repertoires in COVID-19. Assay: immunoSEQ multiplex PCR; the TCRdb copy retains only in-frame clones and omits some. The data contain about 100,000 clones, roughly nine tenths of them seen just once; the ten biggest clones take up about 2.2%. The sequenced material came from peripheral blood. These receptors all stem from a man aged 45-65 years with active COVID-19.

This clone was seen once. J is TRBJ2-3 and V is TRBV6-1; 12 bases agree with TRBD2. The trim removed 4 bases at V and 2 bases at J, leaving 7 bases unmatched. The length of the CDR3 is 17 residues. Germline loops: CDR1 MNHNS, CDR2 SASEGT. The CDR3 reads CASSARTSGVLTDTQYF. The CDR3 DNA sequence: TGTGCCAGCAGTGCACGGACTAGCGGGGTACTCACAGATACGCAGTATTTT.

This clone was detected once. The CDR3 loop is CASSQGFLRNTEAFF. CDR3 in DNA: TGTGCCAGCAGCCAAGGATTCCTACGGAACACTGAAGCTTTCTTT. V usage is TRBV3-1 (or the pseudogene TRBV3-2) and J usage is TRBJ1-1; D call uncertain. The CDR3 extends over 15 amino acids. V lost 1 base, J lost 1 base, and 10 bases lay in between. CDR1 is LGHDT, CDR2 YNNKEL, per germline (reference sequence).

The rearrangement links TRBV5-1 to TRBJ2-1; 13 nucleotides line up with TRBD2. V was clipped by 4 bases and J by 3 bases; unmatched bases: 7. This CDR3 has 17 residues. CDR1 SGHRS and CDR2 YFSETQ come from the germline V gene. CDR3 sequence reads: CASSPGLAGVGYNEQFF. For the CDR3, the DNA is TGCGCCAGCAGCCCAGGACTAGCGGGAGTCGGCTACAATGAGCAGTTCTTC.

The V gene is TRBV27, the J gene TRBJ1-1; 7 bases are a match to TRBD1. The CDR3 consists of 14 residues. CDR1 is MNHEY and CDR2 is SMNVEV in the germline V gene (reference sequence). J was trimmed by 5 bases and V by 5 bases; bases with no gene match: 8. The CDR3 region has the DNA TGTGCCAGCAGTCCCTCCAAGACAGGGACTGAAGCTTTCTTT. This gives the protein CASSPSKTGTEAFF.

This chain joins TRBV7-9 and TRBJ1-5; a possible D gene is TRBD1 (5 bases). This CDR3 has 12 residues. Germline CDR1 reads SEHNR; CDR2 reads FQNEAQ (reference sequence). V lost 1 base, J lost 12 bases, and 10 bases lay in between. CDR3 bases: TGTGCCAGCAGCTTAGACTCGGGACTCCAGCATTTT. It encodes CASSLDSGLQHF.

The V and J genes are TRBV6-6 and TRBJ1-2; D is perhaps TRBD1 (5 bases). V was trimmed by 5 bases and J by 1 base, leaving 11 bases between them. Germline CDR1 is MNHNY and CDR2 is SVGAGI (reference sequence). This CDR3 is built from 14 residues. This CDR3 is CASSTPGFNYGYTF. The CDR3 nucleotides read TGTGCCAGCAGTACCCCAGGGTTTAACTATGGCTACACCTTC.

This chain's CDR3 is CASSYGGKYNEQFF. CDR3 DNA sequence: TGTGCCAGCAGTTACGGGGGGAAGTACAATGAGCAGTTCTTC. The V and J genes are TRBV6-2 or TRBV6-3 and TRBJ2-1; a possible D gene is TRBD2 (6 bases). V lost 2 bases to trimming and J lost 4 bases, with 9 bases between them. The germline V gene encodes CDR1 MNHEY and CDR2 SVGEGT. The CDR3 has 14 residues.

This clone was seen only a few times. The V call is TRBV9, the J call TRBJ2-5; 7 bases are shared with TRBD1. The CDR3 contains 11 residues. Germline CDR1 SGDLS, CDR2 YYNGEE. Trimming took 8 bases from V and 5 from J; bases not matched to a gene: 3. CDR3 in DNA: TGTGCCAGTTCCAGGGGGGAGACCCAGTACTTC. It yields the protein CASSRGETQYF.

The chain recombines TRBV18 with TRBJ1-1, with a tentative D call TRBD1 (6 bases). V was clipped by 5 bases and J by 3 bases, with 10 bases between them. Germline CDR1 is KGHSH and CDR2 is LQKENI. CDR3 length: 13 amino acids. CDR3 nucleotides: TGTGCCAGCTCAGTTAACAGGGACACTGAAGCTTTCTTT. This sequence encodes CASSVNRDTEAFF. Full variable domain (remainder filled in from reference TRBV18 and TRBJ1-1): NAGVMQNPRHLVRRRGQEARLRCSPMKGHSHVYWYRQLPEEGLKFMVYLQKENIIDESGMPKERFSAEFPKEGPSILRIQQVVRGDSAAYFCASSVNRDTEAFFGQGTRLTVV.

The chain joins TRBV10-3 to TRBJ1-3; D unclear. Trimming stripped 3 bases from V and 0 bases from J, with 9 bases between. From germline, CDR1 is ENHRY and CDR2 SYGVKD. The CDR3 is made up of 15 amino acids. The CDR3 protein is CAISDNPGSGNTIYF. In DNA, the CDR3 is TGTGCCATCAGTGACAACCCAGGCTCTGGAAACACCATATATTTT.

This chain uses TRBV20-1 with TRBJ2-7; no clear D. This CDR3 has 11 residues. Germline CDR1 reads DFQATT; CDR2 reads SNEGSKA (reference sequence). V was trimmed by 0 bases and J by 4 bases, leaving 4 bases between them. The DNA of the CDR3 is TGCAGTGCTAGAGACAGTTACGAGCAGTACTTC. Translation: CSARDSYEQYF.

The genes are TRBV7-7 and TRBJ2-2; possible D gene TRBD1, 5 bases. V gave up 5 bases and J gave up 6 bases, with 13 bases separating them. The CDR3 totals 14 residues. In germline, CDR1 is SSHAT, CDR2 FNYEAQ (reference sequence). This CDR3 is CASSPTGLAGELFF. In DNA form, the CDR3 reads TGTGCCAGCAGCCCAACAGGTTTGGCCGGGGAGCTGTTTTTT.

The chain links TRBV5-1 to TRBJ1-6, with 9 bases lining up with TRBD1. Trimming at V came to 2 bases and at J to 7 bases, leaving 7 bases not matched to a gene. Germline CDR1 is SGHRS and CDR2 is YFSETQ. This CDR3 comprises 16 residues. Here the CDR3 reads CASSLVPGQGNSPLHF. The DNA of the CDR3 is TGCGCCAGCAGCTTAGTACCGGGACAGGGCAATTCACCCCTCCACTTT.

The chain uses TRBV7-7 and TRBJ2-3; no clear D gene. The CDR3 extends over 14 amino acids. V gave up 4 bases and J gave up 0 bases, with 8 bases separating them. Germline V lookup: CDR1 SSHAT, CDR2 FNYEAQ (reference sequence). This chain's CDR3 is CASSSTRSTDTQYF. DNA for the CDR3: TGTGCCAGCAGCTCGACTCGAAGCACAGATACGCAGTATTTT.

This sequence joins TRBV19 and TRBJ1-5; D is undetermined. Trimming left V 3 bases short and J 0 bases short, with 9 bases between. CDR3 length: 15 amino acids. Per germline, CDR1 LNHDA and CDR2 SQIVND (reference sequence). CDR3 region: CASSIGGYSNQPQHF. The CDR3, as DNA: TGTGCCAGTAGTATTGGAGGGTATAGCAATCAGCCCCAGCATTTT.

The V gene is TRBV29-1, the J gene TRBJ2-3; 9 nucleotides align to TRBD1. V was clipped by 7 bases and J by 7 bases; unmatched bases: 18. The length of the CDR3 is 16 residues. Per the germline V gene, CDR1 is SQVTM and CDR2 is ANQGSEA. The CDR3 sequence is CSAHSGTGNLLNTQYF. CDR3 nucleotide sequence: TGCAGCGCCCACTCCGGGACAGGGAATCTCTTGAATACGCAGTATTTT.

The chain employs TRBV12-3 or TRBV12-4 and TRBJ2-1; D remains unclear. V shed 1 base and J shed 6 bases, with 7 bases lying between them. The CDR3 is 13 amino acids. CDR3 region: CASSLGPGNEQFF. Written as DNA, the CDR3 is TGTGCCAGCAGTTTAGGCCCGGGCAATGAGCAGTTCTTC.

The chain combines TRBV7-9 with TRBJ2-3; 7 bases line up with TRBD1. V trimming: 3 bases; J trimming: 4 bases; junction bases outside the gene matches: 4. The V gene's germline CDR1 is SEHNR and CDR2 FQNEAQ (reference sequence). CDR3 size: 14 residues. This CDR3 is CASSFSTGADTQYF. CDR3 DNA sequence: TGTGCCAGCAGCTTTAGCACAGGGGCAGATACGCAGTATTTT.

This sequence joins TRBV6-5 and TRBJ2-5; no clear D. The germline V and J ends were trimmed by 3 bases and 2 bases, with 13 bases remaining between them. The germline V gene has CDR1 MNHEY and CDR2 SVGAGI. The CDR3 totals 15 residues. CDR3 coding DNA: TGTGCCAGCAGTTATGGGTCGGCTAGACAAGAGACCCAGTACTTC. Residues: CASSYGSARQETQYF.

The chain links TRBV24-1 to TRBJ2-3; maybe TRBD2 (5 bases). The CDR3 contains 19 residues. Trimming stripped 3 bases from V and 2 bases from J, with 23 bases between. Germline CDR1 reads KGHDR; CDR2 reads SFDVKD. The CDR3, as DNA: TGTGCCACCAGTGATCCGAGGGCTAGTGGTATTGGGCACACAGATACGCAGTATTTT. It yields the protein CATSDPRASGIGHTDTQYF.

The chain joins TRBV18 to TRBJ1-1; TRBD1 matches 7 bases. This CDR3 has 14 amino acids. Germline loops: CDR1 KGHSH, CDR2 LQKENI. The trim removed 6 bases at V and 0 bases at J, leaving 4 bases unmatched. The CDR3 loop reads CASSLRGVNTEAFF. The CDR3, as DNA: TGTGCCAGCTCGCTCAGGGGGGTGAACACTGAAGCTTTCTTT.